These 17 T cell receptor beta chains were sequenced from one sample in a study of CD8 T cells in ankylosing spondylitis. MiXCR was run by TCRdb on the 5' RACE reads, yielding one entry per CDR3 protein. The table lists more than 150,000 distinct CDR3 sequences, approximately 18% of them singletons. The sequencing input was blood, either unsorted or a sorted T cell fraction (not recorded which). The receptors here all came from a male donor aged 10-35 years with ankylosing spondylitis or in good health (not recorded which).

Ten or more counts support this clonotype. The chain uses TRBV27 and TRBJ1-2; no clear D. Between the trimmed V and J ends, which lost 7 bases and 7 bases, there was a span of 22 bases. The V gene's germline CDR1 is MNHEY and CDR2 SMNVEV (reference sequence). The CDR3 has 15 amino acids. The CDR3 is CASKPEFIGEAGYTF. The CDR3 DNA reads as TGTGCCAGCAAACCAGAATTCATCGGAGAGGCTGGCTACACCTTC.

This clonotype was seen many times. In DNA, the CDR3 is TGCGCCAGCAGCTTGGTACCCGGGATGTCCAATGAGCAGTTCTTC. This codes for CASSLVPGMSNEQFF. The chain is built from TRBV5-1 and TRBJ2-1; TRBD2 is a possible D gene (5 bases). Germline values: CDR1 SGHRS, CDR2 YFSETQ. The CDR3 is 15 amino acids. V was shortened by 0 bases and J by 6 bases, with 13 bases between the two germline ends.

J is TRBJ1-1 and V is TRBV20-1, with D unclear. The V gene lost 5 bases and the J gene lost 6 bases, with 22 bases spanning the gap. The CDR3 covers 15 residues. Germline loops: CDR1 DFQATT, CDR2 SNEGSKA (reference sequence). For the CDR3, the DNA is TGCAGTGCTCCCCGTGGAGGTACTTATGAAGCTGAAGCTTTCTTT. Translating gives CSAPRGGTYEAEAFF.

The chain uses TRBV5-4 and TRBJ2-1, with D possibly TRBD1 on 6 matching bases. Germline V gene sequence: CDR1 SGHNT, CDR2 YYREEE (reference sequence). The CDR3 extends over 15 amino acids. V lost 4 bases, J lost 4 bases, and 15 bases lay in between. CDR3 in amino acids: CASSPEIRGYNEQFF. The CDR3 region has the DNA TGTGCCAGCAGCCCCGAGATCAGGGGTTACAATGAGCAGTTCTTC.

This clonotype came up many times. V and J are TRBV27 and TRBJ2-7; unclear D gene. Trimming shortened V by 5 bases and J by 1 base, and 9 bases separated the two germline ends. The germline gives CDR1 MNHEY, CDR2 SMNVEV (reference sequence). CDR3 length equals 13 residues. The CDR3 DNA sequence: TGTGCCAGCAGTCTATACGGGTCCTACGAGCAGTACTTC. Translating gives CASSLYGSYEQYF.

This clonotype showed up many times. The chain combines TRBV6-6 with TRBJ2-2, with D perhaps TRBD1 (5 bases). The CDR3 spans 17 residues. Per germline, CDR1 MNHNY and CDR2 SVGAGI (reference sequence). V lost 4 bases and J lost 3, with 18 bases in between. The CDR3 bases are TGTGCCAGCAGTTCGAGACCCCCGGACATACACACCGGGGAGCTGTTTTTT. Translating gives CASSSRPPDIHTGELFF.

The rearrangement links TRBV12-3 or TRBV12-4 to TRBJ2-7; the D is unclear. There are 14 residues in the CDR3. V was pared by 2 bases and J by 2 bases, with 10 bases between. CDR3 sequence: CASSLRSATYEQYF. Written as DNA, the CDR3 is TGTGCCAGCAGTTTACGATCAGCAACCTACGAGCAGTACTTC.

In its sample, this clonotype was seen many times. J is TRBJ2-3 and V is TRBV10-3, with 7 bases matching TRBD1. Germline trimming cut 0 bases from V and 2 bases from J; bases unmatched to any gene: 5. Germline values: CDR1 ENHRY, CDR2 SYGVKD. The CDR3 has 16 residues. CDR3 protein: CAISESTTGHTDTQYF. The DNA for the CDR3 is TGTGCCATCAGTGAGTCGACGACAGGGCACACAGATACGCAGTATTTT.

This clonotype has ten or more counts. This sequence joins TRBV10-2 and TRBJ2-3, with D hard to call. Germline V gives CDR1 WSHSY, CDR2 SAAADI. The CDR3 has 15 amino acids. V dropped 2 bases and J dropped 0 bases, with 9 bases sitting between them. The CDR3 loop is CASSEMTLSTDTQYF. As DNA, the CDR3 is TGCGCCAGCAGTGAGATGACCCTGAGCACAGATACGCAGTATTTT.

This clonotype has at least ten counts. At one end the junction does not follow the germline gene, possibly because of a read error. The chain carries TRBV6-4 and TRBJ2-2; D not certain. CDR1 and CDR2 (germline): MRHNA, SNTAGT. The CDR3 is 13 amino acids. The CDR3 loop is CASSDSNSGELFF. For the CDR3, the DNA is TGTGCCAGCAGTGACTCCAACAGCGGGGAGCTGTTTTTT.

The chain recombines TRBV20-1 with TRBJ2-2; D is possibly TRBD2 (6 bases). Germline V lookup: CDR1 DFQATT, CDR2 SNEGSKA (reference sequence). This CDR3 spans 13 amino acids. V was pared by 3 bases and J by 5 bases, with 10 bases between. The CDR3 region is CSASGSGTGELFF. CDR3 in DNA: TGCAGTGCTAGCGGGAGCGGGACCGGGGAGCTGTTTTTT.

This clonotype came up many times. The genes are TRBV21-1 and TRBJ1-5; TRBD1, the D gene given by the table, was not confirmed from the DNA. TRBV21-1 is a pseudogene. This CDR3 contains 17 residues. The CDR3 is CASSRTLGQVSNQPQHF. The CDR3 DNA follows: TGTGCCAGCAGCAGGACACTCGGACAGGTTAGCAATCAGCCCCAGCATTTT.

This clonotype was detected ten times or more. The chain is built from TRBV15 and TRBJ2-1; 8 nucleotides align to TRBD2. This CDR3 contains 14 residues. Losses at the gene ends were 3 bases for V and 2 bases for J; bases not matched to a gene: 0. Germline loops: CDR1 LNHNV, CDR2 YYDKDF (reference sequence). This CDR3 is CATSSSGTYNEQFF. CDR3 bases: TGTGCCACCAGCAGTAGCGGGACCTACAATGAGCAGTTCTTC.

This clonotype was picked up many times. V usage is TRBV6-2 or TRBV6-3 and J usage is TRBJ2-3; 7 bases match TRBD1. The V and J ends lost 3 bases and 4 bases, in that order; junction bases with no gene match: 13. The CDR3 sequence is 17 residues long. The germline V gene encodes CDR1 MNHEY and CDR2 SVGEGT. CDR3 amino acids: CASSYEPGNRGPDTQYF. DNA of the CDR3: TGTGCCAGCAGTTATGAACCTGGGAACAGGGGCCCAGATACGCAGTATTTT.

This clonotype has a count of ten or more. The J gene is TRBJ1-2, the V gene TRBV5-6, with TRBD1 matching over 7 bases. The CDR3 is 16 amino acids. With 1 base clipped from V and 5 bases from J, the junction kept 11 bases outside the gene matches. Germline CDR1 SGHDT, CDR2 YYEEEE. This chain's CDR3 is CASSLKWTGVPYGYTF. The CDR3 nucleotides are TGTGCCAGCAGCTTGAAATGGACAGGAGTCCCATATGGCTACACCTTC. The variable domain in full, with the rest retrieved from reference TRBV5-6 and TRBJ1-2, is DAGVTQSPTHLIKTRGQQVTLRCSPKSGHDTVSWYQQALGQGPQFIFQYYEEEERQRGNFPDRFSGHQFPNYSSELNVNALLLGDSALYLCASSLKWTGVPYGYTFGSGTRLTVV.

V gene TRBV9 combines with J gene TRBJ2-6; D is unresolved. Germline CDR1 and CDR2: SGDLS and YYNGEE. There are 15 residues in the CDR3. V was clipped by 3 bases and J by 2 bases, with 9 bases between them. CDR3 nucleotide sequence: TGTGCCAGCAGCGCATCACGAACTGGGGCCAACGTCCTGACTTTC. Translated, it gives CASSASRTGANVLTF.

The rearrangement links TRBV18 to TRBJ1-1; D is perhaps TRBD1 (6 bases). Per the germline V gene, CDR1 is KGHSH and CDR2 is LQKENI. The CDR3 length is 14 residues. V was pared by 4 bases and J by 5 bases, with 14 bases between. The CDR3 DNA reads as TGTGCCAGCTCACGAGTGGAGGGGGGAACTGAAGCTTTCTTT. Protein sequence: CASSRVEGGTEAFF.